A single sample gave rise to the 14 T cell receptor beta chains below, sequenced in a study of T cells in Graves' hyperthyroidism and ophthalmopathy. Researchers took RNA transcripts and amplified the TCR beta CDR3 regions from them. With the HTBI primer set, the TCR CDR3 went through a first round of RT-PCR. A single record per CDR3 protein comes from TCRdb applying MiXCR to the multiplex PCR reads. The sample lists around 420,000 distinct CDR3 sequences; approximately 14% were seen once. The sequencing input was blood. Every receptor here comes from a woman aged 18-29 years with Graves' hyperthyroidism.

This clonotype has at least ten counts. This chain uses TRBV12-3 or TRBV12-4 with TRBJ2-3, with D uncertain. This CDR3 has 17 residues. Between the trimmed V and J ends, which lost 3 bases and 2 bases, there was a span of 18 bases. As DNA, the CDR3 is TGTGCCAGCAGTTTCGCGTTTCGCCCAGCCTCCACAGATACGCAGTATTTT. Its translation: CASSFAFRPASTDTQYF.

The chain links TRBV24-1 to TRBJ2-3; the D is unclear. This CDR3 comprises 12 residues. The germline V gene encodes CDR1 KGHDR and CDR2 SFDVKD. The germline V and J ends were trimmed by 9 bases and 2 bases, with 8 bases remaining between them. The CDR3 spells CATAGPTDTQYF. The CDR3 bases are TGTGCCACCGCTGGACCCACAGATACGCAGTATTTT.

A few counts support this clonotype. The genes are TRBV20-1 and TRBJ2-5; 7 bases fit TRBD1. This CDR3 region has 14 residues. Germline CDR1 and CDR2: DFQATT and SNEGSKA (reference sequence). Germline trimming cut 1 base from V and 1 base from J; bases unmatched to any gene: 3. The CDR3, as DNA: TGCAGTGCTAGAGGAGAGGGGGCCCAAGAGACCCAGTACTTC. This translates into CSARGEGAQETQYF.

This clonotype was detected a few times. The chain uses TRBV10-3 and TRBJ2-1; D is unresolved. This CDR3 comprises 12 residues. V shed 4 bases and J shed 5 bases, with 6 bases lying between them. Germline loops: CDR1 ENHRY, CDR2 SYGVKD. The CDR3 DNA follows: TGTGCCATCAGTGCCCTAGACAATGAGCAGTTCTTC. Amino acids: CAISALDNEQFF.

This clonotype was found many times. The chain combines TRBV7-3 with TRBJ1-1; D is unclear. This CDR3 spans 15 amino acids. V dropped 2 bases and J dropped 5 bases, with 15 bases sitting between them. In germline, CDR1 is SGHTA, CDR2 FQGTGA. The CDR3 region is CASSLVGAVVTEAFF. Here the CDR3 DNA reads TGTGCCAGCAGCTTAGTAGGAGCTGTTGTTACTGAAGCTTTCTTT.

This clonotype was seen at least ten times. The chain links TRBV18 to TRBJ2-1; 10 bases match TRBD2. The J segment lost 3 bases and the V segment lost 2 bases, leaving 4 bases of the junction unmatched. The CDR3 has 16 amino acids. Germline CDR1 is KGHSH and CDR2 is LQKENI. The CDR3: CASSPFSGGGYNEQFF. DNA for the CDR3: TGTGCCAGCTCACCATTCAGCGGGGGGGGCTACAATGAGCAGTTCTTC.

This clonotype was observed at least ten times. This chain joins TRBV28 and TRBJ1-2; 7 positions match TRBD1. In germline, CDR1 is MDHEN, CDR2 SYDVKM. The trim removed 7 bases at V and 3 bases at J, leaving 5 bases unmatched. The CDR3 has 13 residues. CDR3 nucleotide sequence: TGTGCCAGCATGGAAGGGGGCGACTATGGCTACACCTTC. It translates to CASMEGGDYGYTF.

Ten or more counts support this clonotype. This rearrangement joins TRBV2 to TRBJ2-7; D is perhaps TRBD1 (6 bases). Trimming removed 5 bases at V and 3 bases at J, with 14 bases between. The germline CDR1 and CDR2 sequences are SNHLY and FYNNEI. CDR3 length: 14 residues. CDR3 sequence: CASSPSGHRYEQYF. CDR3 bases: TGTGCCAGCAGTCCTTCGGGACATCGCTACGAGCAGTACTTC.

This clonotype showed up many times. The V gene is TRBV11-3, the J gene TRBJ2-3, with a possible D match to TRBD1 (6 bases). The V end was cut by 1 base, the J end by 4 bases, with 18 bases between. Germline CDR1 is SGHNT and CDR2 is YENEEA. This CDR3 has 17 amino acids. CDR3 sequence: CASSLVLGQNAADTQYF. The CDR3 DNA is TGTGCCAGCAGCTTAGTATTGGGACAAAACGCTGCAGATACGCAGTATTTT.

This clonotype was counted at least ten times. The chain has TRBV12-3 or TRBV12-4 and TRBJ2-1; D tentatively reads TRBD1 or TRBD2 (5 bases each). V lost 6 bases and J lost 0, with 15 bases in between. CDR3 size: 16 residues. CDR3 bases: TGTGCCAGCAGCGCAACGTCAGGGAGCTCCTACAATGAGCAGTTCTTC. Amino acid sequence: CASSATSGSSYNEQFF.

This clonotype was found many times. The chain uses TRBV12-3 or TRBV12-4 and TRBJ2-3; 7 nucleotides match TRBD1. V lost 4 bases, J lost 3 bases, and 16 bases stayed unmatched. The CDR3 runs 18 residues. The CDR3 DNA follows: TGTGCCAGCAGTTCCGGGACAGCGCCGGTCCGACCTACAGATACGCAGTATTTT. Translation gives CASSSGTAPVRPTDTQYF.

At least ten counts were recorded for this clonotype. The chain carries TRBV20-1 and TRBJ1-1; D is uncertain. The CDR3 covers 12 residues. Trimming cost V 0 bases and J 7 bases, with 9 bases left between them. Germline-derived CDR1 and CDR2 are DFQATT and SNEGSKA (reference sequence). CDR3 loop: CSARDSGSEAFF. CDR3 sequence (DNA): TGCAGTGCTAGAGATTCCGGGAGTGAAGCTTTCTTT.

This clonotype was picked up many times. The V gene is TRBV12-3 or TRBV12-4, the J gene TRBJ2-1, with TRBD1 matching over 8 bases. The CDR3 totals 13 residues. With 3 bases clipped from V and 6 bases from J, the junction kept 1 base outside the gene matches. CDR3 sequence (DNA): TGTGCCAGCAGTTTCGACAGGGGCAATGAGCAGTTCTTC. Translating it yields CASSFDRGNEQFF.

This clonotype was counted only a few times. The gene calls are TRBV14 and TRBJ2-1, with 8 bases that match TRBD2. Trimming removed 5 bases from V and 9 bases from J; junction bases left unmatched: 9. The CDR3 is 14 residues long. Germline lookup yields CDR1 SGHDN and CDR2 FVKESK. The CDR3 nucleotides read TGTGCCAGCAGCTCCGGGGGGGGGCTTACTGAGCAGTTCTTC. This translates into CASSSGGGLTEQFF.